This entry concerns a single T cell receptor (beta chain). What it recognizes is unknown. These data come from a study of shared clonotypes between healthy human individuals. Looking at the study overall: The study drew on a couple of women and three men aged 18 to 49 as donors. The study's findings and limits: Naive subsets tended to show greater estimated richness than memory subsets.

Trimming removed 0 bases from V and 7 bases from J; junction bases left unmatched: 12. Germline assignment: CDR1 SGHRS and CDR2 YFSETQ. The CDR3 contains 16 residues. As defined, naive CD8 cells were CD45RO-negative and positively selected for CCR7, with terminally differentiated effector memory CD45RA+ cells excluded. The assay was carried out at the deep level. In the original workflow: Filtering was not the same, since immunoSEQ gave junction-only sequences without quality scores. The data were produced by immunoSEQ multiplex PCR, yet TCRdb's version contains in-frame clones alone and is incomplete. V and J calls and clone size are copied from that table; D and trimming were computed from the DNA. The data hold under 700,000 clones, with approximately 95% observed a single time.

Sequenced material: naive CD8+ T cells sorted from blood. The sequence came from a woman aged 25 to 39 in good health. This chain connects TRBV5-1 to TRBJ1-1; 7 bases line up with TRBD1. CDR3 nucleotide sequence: TGCGCCAGCAGCTTGGAGACAGGGTGGCCCGCGAATGAAGCTTTCTTT. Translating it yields CASSLETGWPANEAFF. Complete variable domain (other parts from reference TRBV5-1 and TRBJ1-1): KAGVTQTPRYLIKTRGQQVTLSCSPISGHRSVSWYQQTPGQGLQFLFEYFSETQRNKGNFPGRFSGRQFSNSRSEMNVSTLELGDSALYLCASSLETGWPANEAFFGQGTRLTVV.